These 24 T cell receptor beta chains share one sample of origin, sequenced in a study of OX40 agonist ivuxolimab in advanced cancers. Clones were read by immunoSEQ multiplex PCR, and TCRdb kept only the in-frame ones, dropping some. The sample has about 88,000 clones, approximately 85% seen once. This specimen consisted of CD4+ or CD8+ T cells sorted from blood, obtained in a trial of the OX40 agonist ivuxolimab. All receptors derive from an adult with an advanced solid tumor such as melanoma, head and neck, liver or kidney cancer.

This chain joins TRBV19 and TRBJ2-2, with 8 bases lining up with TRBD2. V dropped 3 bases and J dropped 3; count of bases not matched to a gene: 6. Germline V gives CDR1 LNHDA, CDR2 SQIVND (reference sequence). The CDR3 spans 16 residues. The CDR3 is CASSMTGGVDTGELFF. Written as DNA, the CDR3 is TGTGCCAGTAGTATGACCGGGGGGGTGGACACCGGGGAGCTGTTTTTT.

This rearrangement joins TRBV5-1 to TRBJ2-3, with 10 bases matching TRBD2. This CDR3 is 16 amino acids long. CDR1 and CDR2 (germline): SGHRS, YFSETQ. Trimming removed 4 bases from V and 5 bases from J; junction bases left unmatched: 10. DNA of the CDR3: TGCGCCAGCAGCCTTTCGGGGACTAGCGAGCGAGATACGCAGTATTTT. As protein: CASSLSGTSERDTQYF. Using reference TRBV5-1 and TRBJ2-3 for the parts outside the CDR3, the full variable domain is KAGVTQTPRYLIKTRGQQVTLSCSPISGHRSVSWYQQTPGQGLQFLFEYFSETQRNKGNFPGRFSGRQFSNSRSEMNVSTLELGDSALYLCASSLSGTSERDTQYFGPGTRLTVL.

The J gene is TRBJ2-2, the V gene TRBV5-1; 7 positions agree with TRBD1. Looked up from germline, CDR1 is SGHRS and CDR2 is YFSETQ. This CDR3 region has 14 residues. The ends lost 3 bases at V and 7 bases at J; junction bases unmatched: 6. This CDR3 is CASSWNRGVGELFF. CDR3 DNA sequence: TGCGCCAGCAGCTGGAACAGGGGAGTCGGGGAGCTGTTTTTT.

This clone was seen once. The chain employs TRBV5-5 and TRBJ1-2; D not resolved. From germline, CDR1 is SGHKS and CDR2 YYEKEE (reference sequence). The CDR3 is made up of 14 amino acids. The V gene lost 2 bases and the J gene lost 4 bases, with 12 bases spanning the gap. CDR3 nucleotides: TGTGCCAGCAGCTTCGGATGGGCGATCTATGGCTACACCTTC. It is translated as CASSFGWAIYGYTF.

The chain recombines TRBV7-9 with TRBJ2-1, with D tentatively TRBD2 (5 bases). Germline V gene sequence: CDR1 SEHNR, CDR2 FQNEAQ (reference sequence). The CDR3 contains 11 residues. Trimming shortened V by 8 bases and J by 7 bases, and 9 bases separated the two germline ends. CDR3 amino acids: CASQPGNEQFF. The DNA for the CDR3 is TGTGCCAGCCAACCGGGGAATGAGCAGTTCTTC.

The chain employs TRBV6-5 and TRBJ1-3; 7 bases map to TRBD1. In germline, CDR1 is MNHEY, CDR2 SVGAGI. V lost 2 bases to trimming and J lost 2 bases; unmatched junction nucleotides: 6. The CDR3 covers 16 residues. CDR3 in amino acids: CASSYPPGTAGNTIYF. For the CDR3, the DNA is TGTGCCAGCAGTTACCCCCCCGGGACAGCTGGAAACACCATATATTTT.

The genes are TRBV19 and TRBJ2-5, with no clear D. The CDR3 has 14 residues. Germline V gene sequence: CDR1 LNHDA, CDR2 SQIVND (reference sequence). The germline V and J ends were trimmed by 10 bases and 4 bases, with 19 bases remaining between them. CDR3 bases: TGTGCCACCCGGCCCCGGGCGTGGGGAGAGACCCAGTACTTC. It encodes CATRPRAWGETQYF.

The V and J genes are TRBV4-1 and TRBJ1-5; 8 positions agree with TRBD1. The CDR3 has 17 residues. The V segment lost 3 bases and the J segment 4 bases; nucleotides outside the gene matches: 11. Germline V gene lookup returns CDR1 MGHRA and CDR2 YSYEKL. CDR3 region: CASSHEAGGEFNQPQHF. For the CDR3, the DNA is TGCGCCAGCAGCCACGAAGCAGGGGGCGAGTTTAATCAGCCCCAGCATTTT.

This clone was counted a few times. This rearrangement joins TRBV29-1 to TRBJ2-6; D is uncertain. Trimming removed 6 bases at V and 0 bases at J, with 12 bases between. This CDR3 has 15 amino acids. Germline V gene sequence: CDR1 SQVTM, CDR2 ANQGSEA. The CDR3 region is CSVFDGYSGANVLTF. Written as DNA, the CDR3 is TGCAGCGTATTCGACGGATACTCTGGGGCCAACGTCCTGACTTTC. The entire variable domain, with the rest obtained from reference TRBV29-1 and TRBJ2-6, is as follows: SAVISQKPSRDICQRGTSLTIQCQVDSQVTMMFWYRQQPGQSLTLIATANQGSEATYESGFVIDKFPISRPNLTFSTLTVSNMSPEDSSIYLCSVFDGYSGANVLTFGAGSRLTVL.

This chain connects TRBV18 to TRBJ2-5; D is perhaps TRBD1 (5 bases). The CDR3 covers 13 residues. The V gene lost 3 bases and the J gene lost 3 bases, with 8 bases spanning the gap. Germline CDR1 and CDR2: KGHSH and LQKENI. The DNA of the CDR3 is TGTGCCAGCTCACCGTGGGGCAAAGAGACCCAGTACTTC. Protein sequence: CASSPWGKETQYF. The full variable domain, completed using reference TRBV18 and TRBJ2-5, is NAGVMQNPRHLVRRRGQEARLRCSPMKGHSHVYWYRQLPEEGLKFMVYLQKENIIDESGMPKERFSAEFPKEGPSILRIQQVVRGDSAAYFCASSPWGKETQYFGPGTRLLVL.

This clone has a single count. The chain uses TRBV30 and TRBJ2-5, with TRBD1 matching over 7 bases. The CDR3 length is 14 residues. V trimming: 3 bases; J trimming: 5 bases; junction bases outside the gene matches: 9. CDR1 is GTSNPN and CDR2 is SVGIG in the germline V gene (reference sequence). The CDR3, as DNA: TGTGCCTGGAGCGTTAGGACAGGCGGGGAGACCCAGTACTTC. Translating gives CAWSVRTGGETQYF. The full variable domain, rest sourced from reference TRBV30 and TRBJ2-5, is SQTIHQWPATLVQPVGSPLSLECTVEGTSNPNLYWYRQAAGRGLQLLFYSVGIGQISSEVPQNLSASRPQDRQFILSSKKLLLSDSGFYLCAWSVRTGGETQYFGPGTRLLVL.

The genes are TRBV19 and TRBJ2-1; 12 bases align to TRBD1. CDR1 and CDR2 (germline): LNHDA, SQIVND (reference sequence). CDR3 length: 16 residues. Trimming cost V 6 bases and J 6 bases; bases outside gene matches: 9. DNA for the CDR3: TGTGCCAGTAGCAGGGGCCGGGACAGGGGGCTCAATGAGCAGTTCTTC. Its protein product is CASSRGRDRGLNEQFF.

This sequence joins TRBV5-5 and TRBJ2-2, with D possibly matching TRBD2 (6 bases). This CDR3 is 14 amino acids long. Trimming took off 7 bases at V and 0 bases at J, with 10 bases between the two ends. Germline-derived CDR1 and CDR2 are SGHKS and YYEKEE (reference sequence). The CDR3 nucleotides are TGTGCCAGCGCCGGGAGCGCGAACACCGGGGAGCTGTTTTTT. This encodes CASAGSANTGELFF.

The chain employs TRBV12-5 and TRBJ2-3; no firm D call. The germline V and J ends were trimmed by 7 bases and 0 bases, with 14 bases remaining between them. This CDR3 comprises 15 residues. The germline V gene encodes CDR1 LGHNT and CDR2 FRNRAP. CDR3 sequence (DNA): TGTGCTAGTGCCAGAGGACGGTTGAGCACAGATACGCAGTATTTT. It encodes CASARGRLSTDTQYF. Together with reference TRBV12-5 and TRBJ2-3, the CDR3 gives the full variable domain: DARVTQTPRHKVTEMGQEVTMRCQPILGHNTVFWYRQTMMQGLELLAYFRNRAPLDDSGMPKDRFSAEMPDATLATLKIQPSEPRDSAVYFCASARGRLSTDTQYFGPGTRLTVL.

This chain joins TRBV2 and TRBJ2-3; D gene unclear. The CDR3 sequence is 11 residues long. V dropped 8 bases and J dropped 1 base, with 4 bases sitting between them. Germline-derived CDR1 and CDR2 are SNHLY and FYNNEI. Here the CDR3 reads CASGGTDTQYF. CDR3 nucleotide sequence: TGTGCCAGCGGAGGCACAGATACGCAGTATTTT.

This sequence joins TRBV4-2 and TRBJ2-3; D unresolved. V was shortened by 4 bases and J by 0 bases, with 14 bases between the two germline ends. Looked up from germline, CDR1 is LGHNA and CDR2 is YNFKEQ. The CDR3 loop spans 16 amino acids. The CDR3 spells CASSPRLADSTDTQYF. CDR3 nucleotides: TGTGCCAGCAGCCCCCGGTTGGCGGATAGCACAGATACGCAGTATTTT.

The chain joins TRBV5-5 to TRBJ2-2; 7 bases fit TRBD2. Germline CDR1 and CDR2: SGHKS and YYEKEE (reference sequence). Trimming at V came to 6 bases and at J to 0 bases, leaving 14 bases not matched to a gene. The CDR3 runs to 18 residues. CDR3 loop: CASNQLTGLAANTGELFF. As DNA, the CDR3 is TGTGCCAGCAACCAACTCACGGGGCTAGCGGCGAACACCGGGGAGCTGTTTTTT. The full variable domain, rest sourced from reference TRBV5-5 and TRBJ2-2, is DAGVTQSPTHLIKTRGQQVTLRCSPISGHKSVSWYQQVLGQGPQFIFQYYEKEERGRGNFPDRFSARQFPNYSSELNVNALLLGDSALYLCASNQLTGLAANTGELFFGEGSRLTVL.

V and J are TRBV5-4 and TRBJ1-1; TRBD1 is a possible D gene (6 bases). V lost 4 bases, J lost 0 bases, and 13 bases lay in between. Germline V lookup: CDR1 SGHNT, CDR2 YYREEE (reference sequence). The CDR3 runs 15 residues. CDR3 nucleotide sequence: TGTGCCAGCAGCCATCAGGACAGCTTGAACACTGAAGCTTTCTTT. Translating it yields CASSHQDSLNTEAFF.

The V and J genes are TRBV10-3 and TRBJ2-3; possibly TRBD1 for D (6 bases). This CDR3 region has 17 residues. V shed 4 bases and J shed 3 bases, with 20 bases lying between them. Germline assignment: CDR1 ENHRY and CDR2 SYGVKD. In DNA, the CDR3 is TGTGCCATCAGTGTAACACCCTCCGGGCAGGGGACAGATACGCAGTATTTT. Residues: CAISVTPSGQGTDTQYF.

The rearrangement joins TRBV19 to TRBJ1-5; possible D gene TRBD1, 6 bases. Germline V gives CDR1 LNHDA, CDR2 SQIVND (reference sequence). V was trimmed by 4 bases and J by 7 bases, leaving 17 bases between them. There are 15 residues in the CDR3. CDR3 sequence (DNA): TGTGCCAGTAGTAAAAACAGGGCCTTCGAGCAGCCCCAGCATTTT. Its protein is CASSKNRAFEQPQHF.

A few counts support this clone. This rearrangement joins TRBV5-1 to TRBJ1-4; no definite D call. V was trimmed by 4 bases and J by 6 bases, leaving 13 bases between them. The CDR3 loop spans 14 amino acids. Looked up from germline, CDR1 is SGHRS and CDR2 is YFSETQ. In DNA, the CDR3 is TGCGCCAGCAGCGGCGGCGGTTTCGATGAAAAACTGTTTTTT. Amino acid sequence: CASSGGGFDEKLFF.

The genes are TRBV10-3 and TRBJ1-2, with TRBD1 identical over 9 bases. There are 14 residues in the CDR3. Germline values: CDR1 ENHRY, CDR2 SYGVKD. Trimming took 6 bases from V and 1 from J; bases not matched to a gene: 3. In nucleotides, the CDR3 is TGTGCCATCAGAGGGACAGGGCTTAACTATGGCTACACCTTC. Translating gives CAIRGTGLNYGYTF.

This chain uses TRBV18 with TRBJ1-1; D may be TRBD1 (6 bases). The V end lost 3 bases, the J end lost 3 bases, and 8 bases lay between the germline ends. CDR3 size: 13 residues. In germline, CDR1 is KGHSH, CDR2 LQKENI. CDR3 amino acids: CASSPNRDTEAFF. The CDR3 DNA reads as TGTGCCAGCTCACCTAACAGGGACACTGAAGCTTTCTTT. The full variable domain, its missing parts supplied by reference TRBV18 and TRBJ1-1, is NAGVMQNPRHLVRRRGQEARLRCSPMKGHSHVYWYRQLPEEGLKFMVYLQKENIIDESGMPKERFSAEFPKEGPSILRIQQVVRGDSAAYFCASSPNRDTEAFFGQGTRLTVV.

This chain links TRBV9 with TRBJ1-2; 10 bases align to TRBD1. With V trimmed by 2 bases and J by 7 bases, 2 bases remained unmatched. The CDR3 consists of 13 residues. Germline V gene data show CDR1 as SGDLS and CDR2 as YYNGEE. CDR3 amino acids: CASSVGDRGGYTF. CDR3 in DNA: TGTGCCAGCAGCGTGGGGGACAGGGGTGGCTACACCTTC. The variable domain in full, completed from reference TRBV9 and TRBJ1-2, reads DSGVTQTPKHLITATGQRVTLRCSPRSGDLSVYWYQQSLDQGLQFLIQYYNGEERAKGNILERFSAQQFPDLHSELNLSSLELGDSALYFCASSVGDRGGYTFGSGTRLTVV.